A selection of T cell receptor beta chains follows, all from one sample in a study of a mutant IDH1 vaccine in newly diagnosed glioma. Some clones are missing from TCRdb's copy, which holds only in-frame ones; the method was immunoSEQ multiplex PCR. The sample records some 80,000 clones, 85% being singletons. Their recognized antigens are unknown. Sequenced here: PBMCs, sampled from a glioma patient whose treatment included an IDH1 peptide vaccine. The source is a woman between 50 and 59 years old with glioma. The CDR3 runs from the conserved cysteine through the conserved F or W. A D gene is named only where the DNA matches it firmly. Not every row has a clone size; where given, it reads once, few, many or a size class.

TRBJ2-3,TRBD2,NA,TRBV5-6,CASSFLPAGEFTDTQYF,TGTGCCAGCAGCTTCCTCCCAGCGGGAGAGTTCACAGATACGCAGTATTTT
TRBJ1-3,NA,NA,TRBV6-5,CASSYSSKGPGNTIYF,TGTGCCAGCAGTTACTCGAGTAAGGGGCCTGGAAACACCATATATTTT
TRBJ1-5,NA,NA,TRBV7-2,CASSLDGFSNQPQHF,TGTGCCAGCAGCTTAGACGGATTTAGCAATCAGCCCCAGCATTTT
TRBJ2-5,TRBD1,NA,TRBV10-1,CASSPYSGTGQETQYF,TGCGCCAGCAGCCCTTACTCCGGGACAGGGCAAGAGACCCAGTACTTC
TRBJ2-1,NA,NA,TRBV4-1,CASSQEVGEAPEQFF,TGCGCCAGCAGCCAAGAGGTGGGTGAAGCTCCCGAGCAGTTCTTC
TRBJ1-4,NA,NA,TRBV15,CATSRAGAEKLFF,TGTGCCACCAGCCGCGCGGGGGCTGAAAAACTGTTTTTT
TRBJ1-1,TRBD1,NA,TRBV6-6,CASNPRQGAGAFF,TGTGCCAGCAATCCTAGACAGGGGGCCGGAGCTTTCTTT
TRBJ2-3,NA,NA,TRBV27,CASSFGGRTTDTQYF,TGTGCCAGCAGTTTCGGAGGGAGGACCACAGATACGCAGTATTTT
TRBJ1-5,NA,NA,TRBV9,CASSVDGSNQPQHF,TGTGCCAGCAGCGTGGACGGTAGCAATCAGCCCCAGCATTTT
TRBJ1-2,NA,NA,TRBV6-1,CASTRAGYGYTF,TGTGCCAGCACCAGGGCGGGCTATGGCTACACCTTC
TRBJ2-2,TRBD2,NA,TRBV27,CASTQSGASVTIGELFF,TGTGCCAGCACTCAGAGCGGGGCTAGCGTCACCATCGGGGAGCTGTTTTTT
TRBJ2-3,TRBD1,NA,TRBV7-9,CASSFRDRGRSTDAQYF,TGTGCCAGCAGCTTCCGGGACAGGGGCCGTAGCACAGATGCGCAGTATTTT
TRBJ2-5,NA,NA,TRBV7-9,CASSLAAGGTQETQYF,TGTGCCAGCAGCTTGGCTGCGGGCGGTACCCAAGAGACCCAGTACTTC
TRBJ1-6,NA,NA,TRBV2,CASRARVQGVYNSPLHF,TGTGCCAGCAGGGCACGTGTGCAGGGCGTCTATAATTCACCCCTCCACTTT
TRBJ1-4,TRBD1,NA,TRBV27,CASSLKDRGNEKLFF,TGTGCCAGCAGTTTAAAGGACAGGGGTAATGAAAAACTGTTTTTT
TRBJ2-7,TRBD2,NA,TRBV4-1,CASSPMRLAGTYEQYF,TGCGCCAGCAGCCCGATGAGACTAGCGGGTACCTACGAGCAGTACTTC
TRBJ2-1,NA,NA,TRBV6-1,CASSERPGPYNEQFF,TGTGCCAGCAGTGAAAGACCGGGACCCTACAATGAGCAGTTCTTC
TRBJ2-5,NA,NA,TRBV2,CASSVAQETQYF,TGTGCCAGCAGTGTGGCCCAAGAGACCCAGTACTTC
TRBJ2-7,NA,few,TRBV7-9,CASSRLLAGVEQYF,TGTGCCAGCAGCCGCCTTCTGGCCGGGGTCGAGCAGTACTTC
TRBJ1-2,NA,NA,TRBV6-6,CASNYPGGEGYTF,TGTGCCAGCAACTACCCGGGGGGCGAAGGCTACACCTTC
TRBJ2-5,NA,NA,TRBV7-8,CASRRGTRETQYF,TGTGCCAGCAGAAGAGGGACGCGGGAGACCCAGTACTTC
TRBJ1-1,TRBD1,once,TRBV2,CASSPRLQGTTEAFF,TGTGCCAGCTCCCCGAGACTACAGGGGACCACTGAAGCTTTCTTT
TRBJ2-7,TRBD2,NA,TRBV7-8,CASSATSGRTYEQYF,TGTGCCAGCAGCGCCACTAGCGGGAGGACCTACGAGCAGTACTTC
TRBJ1-1,NA,NA,TRBV11-2,CASSLRIEAFF,TGTGCCAGCAGCTTAAGGATTGAAGCTTTCTTT
TRBJ1-1,NA,NA,TRBV5-4,CASSLGRGGTSEAFF,TGTGCCAGCAGCTTGGGTCGGGGGGGAACGTCTGAAGCTTTCTTT
TRBJ2-5,NA,NA,TRBV7-7,CASSPLGYQETQYF,TGTGCTAGCAGTCCCTTGGGGTACCAAGAGACCCAGTACTTC
TRBJ2-7,NA,once,TRBV28,CASSLSGGRTYEQYF,TGTGCCAGCAGTTTATCTGGCGGGCGGACCTACGAGCAGTACTTC
TRBJ2-7,NA,NA,TRBV6-1,CASSEYPQGSSYEQYF,TGTGCCAGCAGTGAATATCCCCAGGGAAGCTCCTACGAGCAGTACTTC
TRBJ2-7,TRBD2,NA,TRBV5-4,CASSLEGLAGEQYF,TGTGCCAGCAGCTTGGAGGGACTAGCGGGCGAGCAGTACTTC
TRBJ2-1,TRBD2,NA,TRBV29-1,CSVPPGGSSGYNEQFF,TGCAGCGTTCCCCCCGGGGGTTCTAGCGGGTACAATGAGCAGTTCTTC
TRBJ1-3,NA,NA,TRBV18,CASSPPETANSGNTIYF,TGTGCCAGCTCACCACCAGAGACAGCCAACTCTGGAAACACCATATATTTT
TRBJ2-1,NA,once,TRBV28,CASNPSAGPDYNEQFF,TGTGCCAGCAACCCAAGTGCGGGGCCCGACTACAATGAGCAGTTCTTC
TRBJ2-7,TRBD2,NA,TRBV4-1,CASRYGLAGAYEQYF,TGCGCCAGCAGATACGGACTAGCGGGAGCCTACGAGCAGTACTTC
TRBJ1-6,TRBD1,NA,TRBV6-1,CASSEDRGRHSPLHF,TGTGCCAGCAGTGAAGACAGGGGGCGGCATTCACCCCTCCACTTT
TRBJ1-4,NA,NA,TRBV4-1,CASGPTGLGEKLFF,TGCGCCAGCGGACCTACAGGGTTGGGTGAAAAACTGTTTTTT
TRBJ1-5,NA,few,TRBV30,CAWSGSLAGQPQHF,TGTGCCTGGAGTGGCAGCCTAGCTGGTCAGCCCCAGCATTTT
TRBJ1-5,NA,NA,TRBV5-1,CASSLVGNQPQHF,TGCGCCAGCAGCTTGGTGGGCAATCAGCCCCAGCATTTT
TRBJ1-1,NA,NA,TRBV28,CASKLTGYEHVRGAFF,TGTGCCAGCAAACTGACAGGCTACGAACACGTACGAGGAGCTTTCTTT
TRBJ2-2,TRBD2,once,TRBV5-1,CASSLAGGNTGELFF,TGCGCCAGCAGCTTAGCGGGAGGGAACACCGGGGAGCTGTTTTTT
TRBJ2-5,NA,NA,TRBV7-8,CASSLGAGLALGSQYF,TGTGCCAGCAGCTTAGGGGCAGGACTTGCCCTAGGGAGCCAGTACTTC
TRBJ2-1,TRBD2,once,TRBV6-5,CASSYGAGGAYNEQFF,TGTGCCAGCAGTTACGGGGCGGGAGGCGCCTACAATGAGCAGTTCTTC
TRBJ2-7,TRBD2,NA,TRBV5-4,CASSASGTKNYEQYF,TGTGCCAGCAGCGCTTCCGGGACTAAGAACTACGAGCAGTACTTC
TRBJ2-1,NA,NA,TRBV2,CASSERGSAYNEQFF,TGTGCCAGCAGTGAAAGAGGGAGTGCTTACAATGAGCAGTTCTTC
TRBJ2-7,TRBD1,NA,TRBV28,CASSSTGTGENYEQYF,TGTGCCAGCAGTTCTACCGGGACAGGGGAGAACTACGAGCAGTACTTC
TRBJ2-2,NA,NA,TRBV9,CASSVATTGELFF,TGTGCCAGCAGCGTAGCTACGACCGGGGAGCTGTTTTTT
TRBJ1-5,NA,NA,TRBV18,CASSPTEGNQPQHF,TGTGCCAGCTCACCGACCGAGGGGAATCAGCCCCAGCATTTT
TRBJ2-7,NA,once,TRBV30,CACRDLGSYEQYF,TGTGCCTGCCGGGACTTGGGCTCCTACGAGCAGTACTTC
TRBJ2-3,TRBD2,once,TRBV7-7,CASSVAGGGTDTQYF,TGTGCTAGCAGCGTAGCGGGAGGCGGGACAGATACGCAGTATTTT
TRBJ1-2,NA,NA,TRBV27,CASSTQPAGYGYTF,TGTGCCAGCAGTACTCAACCCGCCGGGTATGGCTACACCTTC
TRBJ1-4,NA,few,TRBV2,CASRLLGGLDNEKLFF,TGTGCCAGCAGGCTCCTGGGGGGACTCGATAATGAAAAACTGTTTTTT
TRBJ2-2,NA,NA,TRBV5-8,CASSFPATGGSTGELFF,TGTGCCAGCAGCTTCCCGGCGACAGGCGGCTCCACCGGGGAGCTGTTTTTT
TRBJ1-3,NA,once,TRBV19,CASSKRRQAGNTIYF,TGTGCCAGTAGTAAAAGGAGGCAGGCTGGAAACACCATATATTTT
TRBJ1-2,TRBD1,few,TRBV6-5,CASSSPTGRYGYTF,TGTGCCAGCAGTTCGCCGACAGGGCGCTATGGCTACACCTTC
TRBJ2-3,NA,NA,TRBV12-5,CASGYSRTDTQYF,TGTGCTAGTGGCTACTCACGCACAGATACGCAGTATTTT